The 17 T cell receptor beta chains below come from one sample, sequenced in a study of T cells after yellow fever vaccination. Using its own MiXCR run on the 5' RACE reads, TCRdb lists one record per CDR3 protein. The sample comprises hundreds of thousands of distinct CDR3 sequences, around an eighth of which are singletons, and 14% to 15% rests with the top ten. Sequencing used PBMCs, obtained on the day of the yellow fever booster vaccination. These receptors all stem from a young man who received the YFV17D yellow fever vaccine.

This clonotype was observed at least ten times. This chain uses TRBV9 with TRBJ2-3; 8 bases are a match to TRBD2. CDR1 and CDR2 (germline): SGDLS, YYNGEE. With V trimmed by 0 bases and J by 0 bases, 9 bases remained unmatched. The CDR3 covers 18 residues. The CDR3 bases are TGTGCCAGCAGCGTAGCTTTGGGTGCTAGCGGGAGCACAGATACGCAGTATTTT. As protein: CASSVALGASGSTDTQYF.

The chain recombines TRBV12-3 or TRBV12-4 with TRBJ2-2; no definite D call. The CDR3 is made up of 14 amino acids. V lost 2 bases, J lost 3 bases, and 7 bases lay in between. CDR3 bases: TGTGCCAGCAGTTTAATGAAAGACACCGGGGAGCTGTTTTTT. It is translated as CASSLMKDTGELFF.

This clonotype has ten or more counts. The CDR3, as DNA: TGTGCCAGCAGCCAAGATTTCACTAGCTTGGGGGGAGAGACCCAGTACTTC. It specifies CASSQDFTSLGGETQYF. The rearrangement joins TRBV14 to TRBJ2-5; D perhaps matches TRBD2 (6 bases). Trimming shortened V by 0 bases and J by 4 bases, and 18 bases separated the two germline ends. CDR1 SGHDN and CDR2 FVKESK come from the germline V gene. The CDR3 extends over 17 amino acids.

This clonotype was observed a handful of times. This chain connects TRBV9 to TRBJ2-5, with TRBD2 as a possible D gene (6 bases). Germline V gene lookup returns CDR1 SGDLS and CDR2 YYNGEE. The CDR3 has 12 amino acids. Trimming stripped 5 bases from V and 3 bases from J, with 8 bases between. For the CDR3, the DNA is TGTGCCAGCAGGGGACTTGAAGAGACCCAGTACTTC. Translated: CASRGLEETQYF.

CDR3 in DNA: TGCAGCGTTTCCCCGGGACTAAACACCGGGGAGCTGTTTTTT. It encodes CSVSPGLNTGELFF. The chain carries TRBV29-1 and TRBJ2-2, with 7 nucleotides matching TRBD2. Trimming at V came to 5 bases and at J to 2 bases, leaving 5 bases not matched to a gene. The CDR3 length is 14 residues. The V gene's germline CDR1 is SQVTM and CDR2 ANQGSEA.

J is TRBJ2-4 and V is TRBV19; D may be TRBD1 (5 bases). The CDR3 spans 16 residues. From germline, CDR1 is LNHDA and CDR2 SQIVND (reference sequence). Trimming stripped 3 bases from V and 0 bases from J, with 12 bases between. The DNA for the CDR3 is TGTGCCAGTAGTATGGAACAGGTGGGAGCCAAAAACATTCAGTACTTC. Its translation is CASSMEQVGAKNIQYF. The whole variable domain, remainder taken from reference TRBV19 and TRBJ2-4, is DGGITQSPKYLFRKEGQNVTLSCEQNLNHDAMYWYRQDPGQGLRLIYYSQIVNDFQKGDIAEGYSVSREKKESFPLTVTSAQKNPTAFYLCASSMEQVGAKNIQYFGAGTRLSVL.

The chain carries TRBV20-1 and TRBJ2-3, with unresolved D. The CDR3 is made up of 13 amino acids. Germline CDR1 reads DFQATT; CDR2 reads SNEGSKA (reference sequence). Trimming removed 6 bases from V and 1 base from J, with 11 bases in between. The CDR3 DNA sequence: TGCAGTGCAAACTCCCGGGGCACAGATACGCAGTATTTT. Translation gives CSANSRGTDTQYF.

This clonotype has just a few counts. J is TRBJ2-5 and V is TRBV5-1; tentative D call: TRBD2 (5 bases). The length of the CDR3 is 16 residues. From germline, CDR1 is SGHRS and CDR2 YFSETQ. The V gene lost 4 bases and the J gene lost 5 bases, with 21 bases spanning the gap. The CDR3 nucleotides read TGCGCCAGCAGCCCCCTTTCGGGGTACCGGCGGGAGACCCAGTACTTC. This encodes CASSPLSGYRRETQYF. Using reference TRBV5-1 and TRBJ2-5 for the parts outside the CDR3, the full variable domain is KAGVTQTPRYLIKTRGQQVTLSCSPISGHRSVSWYQQTPGQGLQFLFEYFSETQRNKGNFPGRFSGRQFSNSRSEMNVSTLELGDSALYLCASSPLSGYRRETQYFGPGTRLLVL.

This chain connects TRBV5-4 to TRBJ2-1, with D perhaps TRBD1 or TRBD2 (5 bases each). This CDR3 contains 15 residues. The germline CDR1 and CDR2 sequences are SGHNT and YYREEE (reference sequence). V was cut by 0 bases and J by 7 bases, with 14 bases left in between. In DNA form, the CDR3 reads TGTGCCAGCAGCTTGGGAGGGGACGGTTGGAATGAGCAGTTCTTC. Encoded protein: CASSLGGDGWNEQFF.

This clonotype was counted between two and nine times. J is TRBJ2-1 and V is TRBV7-2; TRBD2 might be the D (6 bases). V was pared by 5 bases and J by 13 bases, with 21 bases between. Looked up from germline, CDR1 is SGHTA and CDR2 is FQGNSA. This CDR3 is built from 14 residues. The CDR3, as DNA: TGTGCCAGCAGCCCCAGGCGGCAGGGAGGTTCACAGTTCTTC. It yields the protein CASSPRRQGGSQFF.

This chain links TRBV15 with TRBJ2-1; TRBD2 aligns across 10 bases. Unmatched junction bases numbered 0, after V lost 0 bases and J lost 4 bases. Germline CDR1 and CDR2: LNHNV and YYDKDF (reference sequence). There are 15 residues in the CDR3. The CDR3 spells CATSREAGGYNEQFF. In DNA form, the CDR3 reads TGTGCCACCAGCAGAGAAGCGGGAGGGTACAATGAGCAGTTCTTC.

The V call is TRBV7-2, the J call TRBJ2-7; 7 nucleotides agree with TRBD1. This CDR3 comprises 16 residues. The ends lost 5 bases at V and 2 bases at J; junction bases unmatched: 12. Germline V gene lookup returns CDR1 SGHTA and CDR2 FQGNSA. The CDR3 DNA sequence: TGTGCCAGCAGCCCCGGACAGGCCCTAAGTCCCTACGAGCAGTACTTC. Translated, it gives CASSPGQALSPYEQYF.

The chain carries TRBV7-8 and TRBJ2-7; D is perhaps TRBD1 (5 bases). Between the trimmed V and J ends, which lost 5 bases and 4 bases, there was a span of 18 bases. CDR3 length equals 15 residues. The germline gives CDR1 SGHVS, CDR2 FQNEAQ. In nucleotides, the CDR3 is TGTGCCAGCAGCCCCTACAGGCATCCGAATTACGAGCAGTACTTC. Its translation: CASSPYRHPNYEQYF.

CDR3 bases: TGCAGTGCTAGACAGGGAGGACAGGGCTTGGATACGCAGTATTTT. Translation: CSARQGGQGLDTQYF. J is TRBJ2-3 and V is TRBV20-1; 8 bases fit TRBD1. The CDR3 consists of 15 residues. The V segment lost 2 bases and the J segment 6 bases; nucleotides outside the gene matches: 10. Looked up from germline, CDR1 is DFQATT and CDR2 is SNEGSKA (reference sequence).

The chain recombines TRBV4-3 with TRBJ2-1; 8 bases line up with TRBD2. The CDR3 extends over 18 amino acids. The V gene end was trimmed by 3 bases and the J gene end by 0 bases; junction bases not matched to a gene: 10. Germline CDR1 and CDR2: LGHNA and YSLEER. This CDR3 reads CASSQDPGSGTSYNEQFF. The CDR3, as DNA: TGCGCCAGCAGCCAGGACCCCGGTAGCGGGACCTCCTACAATGAGCAGTTCTTC.

This clonotype was observed a few times. The chain couples TRBV7-2 to TRBJ2-7; the D gene could be TRBD1 or TRBD2 (6 bases each). Per the germline V gene, CDR1 is SGHTA and CDR2 is FQGNSA. The V end lost 5 bases, the J end lost 5 bases, and 13 bases lay between the germline ends. The CDR3 extends over 13 amino acids. CDR3 nucleotide sequence: TGTGCCAGCAGCCCGAGGGGGGTCCACGAGCAGTACTTC. Its protein product is CASSPRGVHEQYF. Combining the CDR3 with reference TRBV7-2 and TRBJ2-7 gives the whole variable domain GAGVSQSPSNKVTEKGKDVELRCDPISGHTALYWYRQSLGQGLEFLIYFQGNSAPDKSGLPSDRFSAERTGGSVSTLTIQRTQQEDSAVYLCASSPRGVHEQYFGPGTRLTVT.

This clonotype was recorded a few times. The chain carries TRBV7-2 and TRBJ2-2, with unresolved D. There are 15 residues in the CDR3. Germline V gives CDR1 SGHTA, CDR2 FQGNSA. Trimming took 4 bases from V and 0 from J, leaving 9 bases between them. CDR3 DNA sequence: TGTGCCAGCAGCTCCCGGACGACGAACACCGGGGAGCTGTTTTTT. Its translation: CASSSRTTNTGELFF.